A selection of T cell receptor beta chains follows, all from one sample in a study of shared clonotypes between healthy human individuals. TCRdb's table, derived via immunoSEQ multiplex PCR, lists solely in-frame clones and lacks some. The sample yields under 130,000 clones, approximately 65% seen once. Sequenced input: memory CD8+ T cells sorted from blood. Receptor source: a woman in her 30s in good health. Each CDR3 is given with its conserved first and last residue. The D gene is left open where the match is weak. The listing skips clone size in some rows; elsewhere it reads once, few, many or a size class.

>TRBV5-1|.|TRBD1|TRBJ1-2
CASSWEPGQGVWGYTF
TGCGCCAGCAGCTGGGAACCGGGACAGGGGGTCTGGGGCTACACCTTC
>TRBV28|.|.|TRBJ1-2
CASSFRGDYGYTF
TGTGCCAGCAGTTTTCGAGGGGACTATGGCTACACCTTC
>TRBV7-8|.|.|TRBJ1-1
CASSRVSYSGTSFSEAFF
TGTGCCAGCAGCCGAGTTTCCTACTCCGGGACATCCTTTTCTGAAGCTTTCTTT
>TRBV21-1|.|.|TRBJ2-5
CASEGRGAVPETQYF
TGTGCCAGCGAGGGCCGGGGGGCGGTACCCGAGACCCAGTACTTC
>TRBV27|.|TRBD2|TRBJ2-3
CASSLRQPIAGASTDTQYF
TGTGCCAGCAGTTTAAGACAACCGATAGCGGGAGCTTCCACAGATACGCAGTATTTT
>TRBV6-1|few|TRBD2|TRBJ2-7
CASSERTSGINEQYF
TGTGCCAGCAGTGAACGAACTAGCGGGATCAACGAGCAGTACTTC
>TRBV13|.|.|TRBJ2-7
CASSLEGQDYEQYF
TGTGCCAGCAGCTTAGAAGGTCAGGACTACGAGCAGTACTTC
>TRBV9|few|.|TRBJ2-5
CASSVGGSAETQYF
TGTGCCAGCAGCGTCGGGGGATCGGCGGAGACCCAGTACTTC
>TRBV4-1|.|.|TRBJ1-2
CASSQEVTLGGWGYTF
TGCGCCAGCAGCCAAGAGGTCACTTTGGGGGGCTGGGGCTACACCTTC
>TRBV6-5|.|.|TRBJ1-3
CASSYVSPSGNTIYF
TGTGCCAGCAGTTACGTCAGTCCGTCTGGAAACACCATATATTTT
>TRBV7-6|few|TRBD2|TRBJ2-5
CASSPPAGARETQYF
TGTGCCAGCAGCCCCCCAGCGGGAGCGAGAGAGACCCAGTACTTC
>TRBV18|once|.|TRBJ2-7
CASSLSGVYTGSYEQYF
TGTGCCAGCTCACTTTCTGGCGTCTACACCGGCTCCTACGAGCAGTACTTC
>TRBV28|.|.|TRBJ2-1
CASSFWREYNEQFF
TGTGCCAGCAGTTTTTGGCGGGAATACAATGAGCAGTTCTTC
>TRBV5-1|.|.|TRBJ2-1
CASSYPDRSSYNEQFF
TGCGCCAGCAGCTACCCCGATCGGAGCTCCTACAATGAGCAGTTCTTC
>TRBV2|.|.|TRBJ1-2
CASSDDGYYGYTF
TGTGCCAGCAGTGATGACGGATACTATGGCTACACCTTC
>TRBV5-6|.|.|TRBJ1-2
CASSLADNYGYTF
TGTGCCAGCAGCTTGGCAGATAACTATGGCTACACCTTC
>TRBV18|.|TRBD2|TRBJ2-7
CASSPGGLAAYEQYF
TGTGCCAGCTCACCAGGGGGACTAGCTGCCTACGAGCAGTACTTC
>TRBV29-1|.|TRBD1|TRBJ2-7
CSVGTGTSYEQYF
TGCAGCGTCGGGACAGGTACCTCCTACGAGCAGTACTTC